This entry is about one T cell receptor beta chain. This CDR3 region has 17 residues. Per germline, CDR1 LGHNT and CDR2 FRNRAP. The germline V and J ends were trimmed by 0 bases and 4 bases, with 16 bases remaining between them. Original data processing: Estimates of nucleated cell counts were drawn from the amplification of reference gene primers. Produced via immunoSEQ multiplex PCR; TCRdb's table is partial and in-frame only. V and J calls and clone size come straight from that table; D and trimming were deduced from the DNA. The table includes about 150,000 clones, about 83% detected once. These data are taken from a study of blood T cell repertoires in COVID-19. As for the study in general: The United States, Italy and Spain supplied acute and convalescent COVID-19 samples. PBMCs, B-cell-depleted T cells, or T cells provided the cDNA or gDNA that made up the material.

The chain recombines TRBV12-5 with TRBJ1-5; tentative D call: TRBD1 (5 bases). This TCR derives from a woman older than 75 with acute or convalescent COVID-19. The specimen was peripheral blood. For the CDR3, the DNA is TGTGCTAGTGGTTTGGTCATAAGTGGGACTGTGAATCAGCCCCAGCATTTT. It specifies CASGLVISGTVNQPQHF.